A selection of T cell receptor beta chains follows, all from one sample in a study of beta chain features in type 1 diabetes. Repertoires were generated with immunoSEQ multiplex PCR, while TCRdb's copy carries only in-frame clones and drops some. The sample records around 140,000 clones, about 10% being singletons. Sequenced sample: naive CD4+ T cells from blood. All receptors derive from a man aged 18 to 29 in good health. CDR3s include the opening cysteine and the closing phenylalanine or tryptophan. The order of the fields is D gene, V gene, J gene, CDR3 protein. D genes are given only for firm matches.

-	TRBV4-3	TRBJ2-3	CASSQERGSTDTQYF
TRBD1	TRBV9	TRBJ1-3	CASSAGQGAIMGNTIYF
-	TRBV6-1	TRBJ2-7	CASSGGERDEQYF
-	TRBV10-1	TRBJ1-2	CASSLDRYYGYTF
-	TRBV4-2	TRBJ2-3	CASSQDYRVPFSTDTQYF
TRBD1	TRBV7-3	TRBJ2-2	CASSLNRGTGELFF
-	TRBV5-4	TRBJ1-2	CASSPVGRYGYTF
-	TRBV28	TRBJ2-1	CASTSPTGLRSYNEQFF
TRBD2	TRBV7-2	TRBJ2-7	CASSPPGTSAYEQYF
-	TRBV4-2	TRBJ2-3	CASSLTDRGTDTQYF
-	TRBV25-1	TRBJ2-5	CASSDRQRNGETQYF
TRBD1	TRBV6-6	TRBJ2-3	CASSYLDRTSTDTQYF
TRBD1	TRBV7-9	TRBJ2-6	CASSLGRGQGSGANVLTF
TRBD1	TRBV6-1	TRBJ2-2	CASRNRGSSGELFF
-	TRBV5-1	TRBJ1-2	CASSMDGYGYTF
TRBD2	TRBV13	TRBJ2-3	CASSPGLAGTDTQYF
-	TRBV28	TRBJ1-2	CASSSTVPGNYGYTF
TRBD2	TRBV5-1	TRBJ2-1	CASSLSGVSSYNEQFF
TRBD1	TRBV6-4	TRBJ1-1	CASSADRGNTEAFF
TRBD2	TRBV6-5	TRBJ2-3	CASSYGTSGTTDTQYF
TRBD2	TRBV5-1	TRBJ2-3	CASSTSGGAVDTQYF
-	TRBV7-9	TRBJ1-5	CASSLVGRYNQPQHF
TRBD1	TRBV7-2	TRBJ1-5	CASSLSQGALSPQHF
TRBD2	TRBV7-2	TRBJ2-5	CASSVGLADETQYF
-	TRBV28	TRBJ1-2	CASTTGRVYGYTF
-	TRBV6-6	TRBJ2-7	CASSYPETYEQYF
TRBD1	TRBV7-9	TRBJ2-5	CASSLGTGGETQYF
TRBD1	TRBV30	TRBJ2-7	CAWSARTGWDYEQYF
TRBD1	TRBV4-1	TRBJ2-1	CASSPGQGYNEQFF
-	TRBV5-1	TRBJ2-1	CASSLGANEQFF
-	TRBV4-3	TRBJ1-5	CASSQDQAQPQHF
-	TRBV18	TRBJ2-1	CASSPLDEGNEQFF
-	TRBV7-9	TRBJ1-1	CASSSDPGTEAFF
-	TRBV7-8	TRBJ2-1	CASSFRAVSSYNEQFF
TRBD1	TRBV28	TRBJ1-4	CASFGTGEEKLFF
TRBD2	TRBV5-4	TRBJ2-3	CASSQARTSGNTDTQYF
-	TRBV9	TRBJ2-1	CASSDPLGKNEQFF
-	TRBV5-1	TRBJ2-6	CASSFGRSLSGANVLTF
TRBD1	TRBV27	TRBJ2-2	CASSQGTGITGELFF
TRBD2	TRBV6-6	TRBJ2-1	CASLPGLGPYNEQFF
-	TRBV4-3	TRBJ2-7	CASSRTSLSYEQYF
TRBD1	TRBV28	TRBJ1-2	CASSLRDSYNYGYTF
-	TRBV19	TRBJ2-1	CASNDAPGYNEQFF
-	TRBV2	TRBJ2-1	CASFASDNEQFF
-	TRBV28	TRBJ1-4	CASSLGAGDGEKLFF
TRBD2	TRBV5-4	TRBJ2-1	CASSFERGGRYNEQFF
TRBD1	TRBV19	TRBJ1-1	CASSITGGGVMAFF
-	TRBV7-9	TRBJ1-2	CASSLSAGYGYTF
TRBD2	TRBV6-5	TRBJ2-5	CASSYPSGGAGETQYF
-	TRBV30	TRBJ2-3	CAGTGTVTDTQYF
-	TRBV23-1	TRBJ2-2	CASSQSGGRTGELFF
-	TRBV6-6	TRBJ2-7	CASSYRESFYEQYF
TRBD1	TRBV7-9	TRBJ1-2	CASSLRAGGVYGYTF